The clone carrying this TCR beta chain showed up just a few times. The antigen is undetermined. Germline lookup yields CDR1 SQVTM and CDR2 ANQGSEA. Unmatched junction bases numbered 6, after V lost 2 bases and J lost 7 bases. This CDR3 contains 13 residues. These data belong to a study of blood T cells in healthy people across ages. Study context: Capture via template switching afforded approximately one barcoded beta molecule per two T cells. Study-wide findings and caveats: Leaving the PBMCs unsorted stopped any conclusive comparison of naive versus antigen-experienced cells.

A second PCR, run for roughly 7 to 12 cycles, used a sample-barcoded 5' primer plus a J-beta primer mix. Unique molecular identifiers of 12 random nucleotides labeled each cDNA. TCRdb re-called the 5' RACE reads with MiXCR, one entry per CDR3 protein. The sample consists of about 1,000,000 distinct CDR3 sequences, 35% to 50% of them appearing once. The extraction recovered at least 6 micrograms of total RNA per sample. The material sequenced was blood. This sequence joins TRBV29-1 and TRBJ1-2, with 8 bases identical to TRBD1. This sequence originates from a woman aged 55-70 years in good health. The chain's CDR3 is CSVERTGSFGYTF. As DNA, the CDR3 is TGCAGCGTTGAAAGGACAGGGAGTTTTGGCTACACCTTC. Full variable domain (missing parts from reference TRBV29-1 and TRBJ1-2): SAVISQKPSRDICQRGTSLTIQCQVDSQVTMMFWYRQQPGQSLTLIATANQGSEATYESGFVIDKFPISRPNLTFSTLTVSNMSPEDSSIYLCSVERTGSFGYTFGSGTRLTVV.